A selection of T cell receptor beta chains follows, all from one sample in a study of graft-versus-host responses after intestinal transplantation. Their specific antigens are unknown. Sequenced by immunoSEQ multiplex PCR; TCRdb stores in-frame clones only, minus some. The table has tens of thousands of clones, 75% to 95% seen once. Sequences were derived from unstimulated CD4+ T cells sorted from spleen or lymph node cells, sampled before transplant. These receptors were collected from a human donor who was the organ donor for an intestinal transplant. The CDR3 runs from the conserved cysteine through the conserved F or W. Each record gives: V gene, clone size, J gene, D gene, CDR3 protein, CDR3 DNA. D genes are given only for firm matches. For some rows the clone size is stated as once, few or many, or as a class when expanded; others skip it.

v_call: TRBV7-3
clone_size: NA
j_call: TRBJ2-5
d_call: TRBD2
cdr3_aa: CASSLTSGGAVETQYF
cdr3_nt: TGTGCCAGCAGCCTCACTAGCGGGGGGGCCGTGGAGACCCAGTACTTC

v_call: TRBV28
clone_size: NA
j_call: TRBJ2-1
d_call: NA
cdr3_aa: CASSTTQDNEQFF
cdr3_nt: TGTGCCAGCAGTACCACACAGGATAATGAGCAGTTCTTC

v_call: TRBV6-6
clone_size: NA
j_call: TRBJ1-2
d_call: NA
cdr3_aa: CASSYSRQNYGYTF
cdr3_nt: TGTGCCAGCAGTTACTCCCGACAGAACTATGGCTACACCTTC

v_call: TRBV5-5
clone_size: NA
j_call: TRBJ2-5
d_call: TRBD1
cdr3_aa: CASSGRGQETQYF
cdr3_nt: TGTGCCAGCAGCGGCAGGGGGCAAGAGACCCAGTACTTC

v_call: TRBV27
clone_size: once
j_call: TRBJ1-6
d_call: NA
cdr3_aa: CASSLLERYSPLHF
cdr3_nt: TGTGCCAGCAGTTTACTAGAAAGGTACTCACCCCTCCACTTT

v_call: TRBV30
clone_size: NA
j_call: TRBJ2-7
d_call: NA
cdr3_aa: CAWSRGNEQYF
cdr3_nt: TGTGCCTGGAGTCGGGGTAACGAGCAGTACTTC

v_call: TRBV7-2
clone_size: NA
j_call: TRBJ2-1
d_call: TRBD1
cdr3_aa: CASSLGGTAFNNEQFF
cdr3_nt: TGTGCCAGCAGCTTAGGTGGGACAGCTTTTAACAATGAGCAGTTCTTC

v_call: TRBV9
clone_size: once
j_call: TRBJ2-3
d_call: TRBD2
cdr3_aa: CASSVGASGSLSTDTQYF
cdr3_nt: TGTGCCAGCAGCGTAGGGGCTAGCGGGTCACTATCCACAGATACGCAGTATTTT

v_call: TRBV2
clone_size: NA
j_call: TRBJ2-7
d_call: NA
cdr3_aa: CASRTAYEQYF
cdr3_nt: TGTGCCAGCAGGACAGCCTACGAGCAGTACTTC

v_call: TRBV5-1
clone_size: few
j_call: TRBJ1-1
d_call: TRBD1
cdr3_aa: CASSPRTGGTEAFF
cdr3_nt: TGCGCCAGCAGTCCGAGGACAGGGGGCACTGAAGCTTTCTTT

v_call: TRBV27
clone_size: NA
j_call: TRBJ2-2
d_call: TRBD2
cdr3_aa: CASRKTSGANTGELFF
cdr3_nt: TGTGCCAGCAGGAAGACTAGCGGGGCGAACACCGGGGAGCTGTTTTTT

v_call: TRBV6-1
clone_size: NA
j_call: TRBJ1-2
d_call: NA
cdr3_aa: CASSSNRDYGYTF
cdr3_nt: TGTGCCAGCAGTAGTAACAGGGACTATGGCTACACCTTC

v_call: TRBV12-2
clone_size: NA
j_call: TRBJ2-5
d_call: NA
cdr3_aa: CASRQCRETQYF
cdr3_nt: TGTGCAAGTCGCCAATGTCGGGAGACCCAGTACTTC

v_call: TRBV7-9
clone_size: NA
j_call: TRBJ2-1
d_call: NA
cdr3_aa: CASSLSSSEQFF
cdr3_nt: TGTGCCAGCAGCTTAAGTTCTAGCGAGCAGTTCTTC

v_call: TRBV19
clone_size: once
j_call: TRBJ1-1
d_call: TRBD1
cdr3_aa: CASSIDRGRTEAFF
cdr3_nt: TGTGCCAGTAGTATAGACAGGGGGCGCACTGAAGCTTTCTTT

v_call: TRBV28
clone_size: NA
j_call: TRBJ2-5
d_call: NA
cdr3_aa: CASSLDGALKTQYF
cdr3_nt: TGTGCCAGCAGTTTAGATGGGGCCCTAAAGACCCAGTACTTC

v_call: TRBV15
clone_size: NA
j_call: TRBJ2-2
d_call: NA
cdr3_aa: CATSRLEKGAAGELFF
cdr3_nt: TGTGCCACCAGCAGACTGGAGAAAGGGGCGGCCGGGGAGCTGTTTTTT

v_call: TRBV19
clone_size: NA
j_call: TRBJ2-7
d_call: TRBD2
cdr3_aa: CASSTQILAGGSYEQYF
cdr3_nt: TGTGCCAGTAGTACCCAAATACTAGCGGGAGGTAGCTACGAGCAGTACTTC

v_call: TRBV29-1
clone_size: NA
j_call: TRBJ1-1
d_call: NA
cdr3_aa: CSGLPQPVANTEAFF
cdr3_nt: TGCAGCGGCCTCCCCCAACCCGTGGCGAACACTGAAGCTTTCTTT

v_call: TRBV28
clone_size: NA
j_call: TRBJ2-5
d_call: NA
cdr3_aa: CASTGGGWVQETQYF
cdr3_nt: TGTGCCAGCACCGGGGGTGGCTGGGTCCAAGAGACCCAGTACTTC

v_call: TRBV30
clone_size: NA
j_call: TRBJ1-1
d_call: NA
cdr3_aa: CAGSQATGAFF
cdr3_nt: TGTGCCGGCTCCCAAGCGACCGGGGCTTTCTTT

v_call: TRBV11-3
clone_size: NA
j_call: TRBJ2-5
d_call: NA
cdr3_aa: CASSSDGVGVTQYF
cdr3_nt: TGTGCCAGCAGCTCAGACGGGGTCGGAGTTACCCAGTACTTC

v_call: TRBV4-2
clone_size: NA
j_call: TRBJ2-1
d_call: TRBD2
cdr3_aa: CASQRVLDWTSSYNEQFF
cdr3_nt: TGTGCCAGCCAGCGCGTACTGGACTGGACTAGCTCCTACAATGAGCAGTTCTTC

v_call: TRBV4-1
clone_size: NA
j_call: TRBJ2-2
d_call: TRBD2
cdr3_aa: CASSQGERGGPGGELFF
cdr3_nt: TGCGCCAGCAGCCAAGGAGAGCGGGGGGGCCCTGGCGGGGAGCTGTTTTTT

v_call: TRBV7-3
clone_size: NA
j_call: TRBJ2-1
d_call: TRBD2
cdr3_aa: CASSLSRTSGNEQFF
cdr3_nt: TGTGCCAGCAGCTTATCCCGGACTAGCGGCAATGAGCAGTTCTTC

v_call: TRBV5-1
clone_size: NA
j_call: TRBJ2-2
d_call: TRBD2
cdr3_aa: CASRGTSGNTGELFF
cdr3_nt: TGCGCCAGCAGGGGGACTAGCGGGAACACCGGGGAGCTGTTTTTT

v_call: TRBV12-5
clone_size: NA
j_call: TRBJ1-1
d_call: NA
cdr3_aa: CASGPRIQGTEAFF
cdr3_nt: TGTGCTAGTGGTCCGCGAATACAGGGTACTGAAGCTTTCTTT

v_call: TRBV18
clone_size: NA
j_call: TRBJ1-2
d_call: TRBD1
cdr3_aa: CASSPTGAARGYTF
cdr3_nt: TGTGCCAGCTCACCTACAGGGGCCGCAAGGGGCTACACCTTC

v_call: TRBV5-4
clone_size: once
j_call: TRBJ2-3
d_call: NA
cdr3_aa: CASSWAGESDTQYF
cdr3_nt: TGTGCCAGCAGCTGGGCAGGGGAGTCAGATACGCAGTATTTT

v_call: TRBV2
clone_size: NA
j_call: TRBJ2-7
d_call: NA
cdr3_aa: CASRRGSYEQYF
cdr3_nt: TGTGCCAGCAGAAGGGGTTCCTACGAGCAGTACTTC

v_call: TRBV6-1
clone_size: NA
j_call: TRBJ2-2
d_call: TRBD1
cdr3_aa: CASSARQGANTGELFF
cdr3_nt: TGTGCCAGCAGTGCCCGACAGGGGGCGAACACCGGGGAGCTGTTTTTT

v_call: TRBV30
clone_size: NA
j_call: TRBJ1-1
d_call: NA
cdr3_aa: CAWSPGLFFGETEAFF
cdr3_nt: TGTGCCTGGAGTCCAGGACTTTTTTTCGGGGAAACTGAAGCTTTCTTT

v_call: TRBV2
clone_size: NA
j_call: TRBJ2-5
d_call: TRBD1
cdr3_aa: CASREDRVKETQYF
cdr3_nt: TGTGCCAGCAGGGAAGACAGGGTGAAAGAGACCCAGTACTTC

v_call: TRBV11-3
clone_size: NA
j_call: TRBJ2-7
d_call: NA
cdr3_aa: CASSFGVYEQYF
cdr3_nt: TGTGCCAGCAGCTTTGGAGTCTACGAGCAGTACTTC

v_call: TRBV6-1
clone_size: few
j_call: TRBJ2-2
d_call: NA
cdr3_aa: CASSQQSMELFF
cdr3_nt: TGTGCCAGCAGTCAACAGAGTATGGAGCTGTTTTTT

v_call: TRBV6-6
clone_size: NA
j_call: TRBJ1-5
d_call: NA
cdr3_aa: CASSQPSGPQHF
cdr3_nt: TGTGCCAGCAGTCAACCCTCGGGGCCCCAGCATTTT

v_call: TRBV16
clone_size: NA
j_call: TRBJ1-5
d_call: NA
cdr3_aa: CASSYQQVYSNQPQHF
cdr3_nt: TGTGCCAGCAGCTATCAACAGGTTTATAGCAATCAGCCCCAGCATTTT

v_call: TRBV6-5
clone_size: NA
j_call: TRBJ2-7
d_call: TRBD2
cdr3_aa: CASSPSGGSSYEQYF
cdr3_nt: TGTGCCAGCAGTCCCAGCGGGGGGAGCTCCTACGAGCAGTACTTC

v_call: TRBV19
clone_size: NA
j_call: TRBJ2-7
d_call: TRBD1
cdr3_aa: CASRDSSDYEQYF
cdr3_nt: TGTGCCAGTCGGGACAGCTCGGACTACGAGCAGTACTTC

v_call: TRBV29-1
clone_size: NA
j_call: TRBJ1-2
d_call: TRBD1
cdr3_aa: CSVSGTGGNYGYTF
cdr3_nt: TGCAGCGTCTCCGGGACAGGGGGTAACTATGGCTACACCTTC

v_call: TRBV7-8
clone_size: NA
j_call: TRBJ1-4
d_call: TRBD1
cdr3_aa: CASSWGDSVVRELFF
cdr3_nt: TGTGCCAGCAGCTGGGGGGACAGCGTCGTGAGGGAACTGTTTTTT

v_call: TRBV4-1
clone_size: NA
j_call: TRBJ2-5
d_call: NA
cdr3_aa: CASSQDLSRTQYF
cdr3_nt: TGCGCCAGCAGCCAAGACCTTTCCCGGACCCAGTACTTC